The following is a TCR beta chain sequence with its context. These data belong to a study of control samples from healthy donors and cancer patients. Measured with immunoSEQ multiplex PCR; TCRdb has only the in-frame clones, and not every one. The sample shows about 81,000 clones, just under 95% of them seen only once. The CDR3 contains 12 residues. Trimming removed 1 base from V and 3 bases from J, with 6 bases in between. The germline CDR1 and CDR2 sequences are SQVTM and ANQGSEA. The sequenced material came from blood. J is TRBJ1-2 and V is TRBV29-1, with a weak D call TRBD1 (5 bases). This clonotype was sampled from a young woman in good health. The CDR3 region has the DNA TGCAGCGTTGAAGGGGGCGACTATGGCTACACCTTC. Encoded protein: CSVEGGDYGYTF.